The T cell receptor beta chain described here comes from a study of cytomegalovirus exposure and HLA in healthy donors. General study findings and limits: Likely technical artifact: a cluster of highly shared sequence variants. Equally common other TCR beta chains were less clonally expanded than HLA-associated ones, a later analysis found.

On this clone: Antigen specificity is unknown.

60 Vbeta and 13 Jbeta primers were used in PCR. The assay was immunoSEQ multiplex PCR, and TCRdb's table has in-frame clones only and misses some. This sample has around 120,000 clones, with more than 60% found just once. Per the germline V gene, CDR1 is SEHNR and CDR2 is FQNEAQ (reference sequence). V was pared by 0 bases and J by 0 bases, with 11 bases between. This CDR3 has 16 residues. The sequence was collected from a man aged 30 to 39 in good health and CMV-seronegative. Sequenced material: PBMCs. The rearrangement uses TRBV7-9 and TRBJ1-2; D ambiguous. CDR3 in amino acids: CASSLAAAVANYGYTF. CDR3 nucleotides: TGTGCCAGCAGCTTAGCTGCGGCGGTAGCTAACTATGGCTACACCTTC.